Each of the 10 T cell receptor beta chains below was sequenced from the same sample in a study of CD8+ T cells in alopecia areata. Treatment indicated: oral pan-JAK inhibitor, 5-10 mg twice daily. cDNA reverse transcribed from extracted RNA served as the sequencing template. Profiled with immunoSEQ multiplex PCR; TCRdb holds only in-frame clones, not every one. The sample includes roughly 220,000 clones, under 40% of them seen just once. This material consisted of CD4+ T cells sorted from blood, taken at approximately week 34, from a patient treated with tofacitinib. The receptors originated from a human donor with alopecia areata.

This clone was detected only once. V and J are TRBV9 and TRBJ1-6; tentatively, D is TRBD1 (5 bases). Germline values: CDR1 SGDLS, CDR2 YYNGEE. V lost 4 bases to trimming and J lost 5 bases, with 10 bases between them. CDR3 length equals 14 residues. In nucleotides, the CDR3 is TGTGCCAGCAGCCGCCCGACAGATAATTCACCCCTCCACTTT. It encodes CASSRPTDNSPLHF.

The table lists this clone with a few counts. The chain uses TRBV30 and TRBJ1-1; the D gene is possibly TRBD1 (5 bases). The CDR3 extends over 15 amino acids. The germline V and J ends were trimmed by 0 bases and 3 bases, with 14 bases remaining between them. The germline CDR1 and CDR2 sequences are GTSNPN and SVGIG (reference sequence). The CDR3, as DNA: TGTGCCTGGAGTGTTGGACACTTGGCTGACACTGAAGCTTTCTTT. Protein product: CAWSVGHLADTEAFF.

In its sample, this clone was seen a few times. This chain joins TRBV27 and TRBJ1-1, with a possible D match to TRBD1 (5 bases). The germline gives CDR1 MNHEY, CDR2 SMNVEV (reference sequence). Trimming pared 1 base from V and 1 base from J, leaving 22 bases between. The CDR3 length is 19 residues. CDR3 loop: CASSLFAGPGGTENTEAFF. The CDR3 DNA reads TGTGCCAGCAGTTTATTTGCGGGACCTGGGGGGACGGAGAACACTGAAGCTTTCTTT.

V and J are TRBV18 and TRBJ1-1; D not certain. Germline V CDR1 and CDR2: KGHSH, LQKENI. V was shortened by 1 base and J by 1 base, with 7 bases between the two germline ends. This CDR3 is 14 amino acids long. The CDR3 DNA reads TGTGCCAGCTCACCACTGGCCCCGAACACTGAAGCTTTCTTT. Translating it yields CASSPLAPNTEAFF.

The chain recombines TRBV4-2 with TRBJ2-1; 11 bases are shared with TRBD2. The V gene end was trimmed by 1 base and the J gene end by 0 bases; junction bases not matched to a gene: 5. CDR3 size: 18 residues. Looked up from germline, CDR1 is LGHNA and CDR2 is YNFKEQ. For the CDR3, the DNA is TGTGCCAGCAGCCAAGCCTTCACTAGCGGGAGCTCCTACAATGAGCAGTTCTTC. Translation gives CASSQAFTSGSSYNEQFF.

The genes are TRBV2 and TRBJ1-5, with D tentatively TRBD1 (6 bases). The CDR3 length is 16 residues. The V end was cut by 5 bases, the J end by 6 bases, with 20 bases between. Germline CDR1 reads SNHLY; CDR2 reads FYNNEI. CDR3 coding DNA: TGTGCCAGCAGTATCCCGACAGGCAAGATTGGTCAGCCCCAGCATTTT. Protein product: CASSIPTGKIGQPQHF.

This clone was seen only once. V is TRBV5-1 and J is TRBJ1-4; D unresolved. Germline-derived CDR1 and CDR2 are SGHRS and YFSETQ. The CDR3 runs to 14 residues. Trimming removed 4 bases from V and 4 bases from J, with 11 bases in between. CDR3 sequence reads: CASSPRPNNEKLFF. CDR3 nucleotide sequence: TGCGCCAGCAGCCCCCGACCGAATAATGAAAAACTGTTTTTT.

This rearrangement joins TRBV5-1 to TRBJ2-1; D may be TRBD1 (7 bases). CDR3 length equals 14 residues. Germline-derived CDR1 and CDR2 are SGHRS and YFSETQ. V was pared by 5 bases and J by 9 bases, with 18 bases between. The CDR3 reads CASSAAGGFAEQFF. The CDR3 region has the DNA TGCGCCAGCAGTGCTGCAGGGGGGTTTGCTGAGCAGTTCTTC.

The V call is TRBV5-1, the J call TRBJ1-1, with a weak D call TRBD1 (6 bases). The ends were cut back, 6 bases at V and 5 bases at J, with 14 bases in the middle. This CDR3 spans 13 amino acids. Germline V gives CDR1 SGHRS, CDR2 YFSETQ. The DNA for the CDR3 is TGCGCCAGCACCCCCGGGGGGCCGACTGAAGCTTTCTTT. Translation gives CASTPGGPTEAFF. The full variable domain, its missing parts supplied by reference TRBV5-1 and TRBJ1-1, is KAGVTQTPRYLIKTRGQQVTLSCSPISGHRSVSWYQQTPGQGLQFLFEYFSETQRNKGNFPGRFSGRQFSNSRSEMNVSTLELGDSALYLCASTPGGPTEAFFGQGTRLTVV.

The chain combines TRBV9 with TRBJ1-2, with 9 bases identical to TRBD1. CDR3 length: 15 residues. Germline V gene lookup returns CDR1 SGDLS and CDR2 YYNGEE. V lost 3 bases and J lost 2; bases outside the gene matches: 5. The CDR3 DNA is TGTGCCAGCAGCGCGGGACAGGGTCCGAACTATGGCTACACCTTC. Protein product: CASSAGQGPNYGYTF.